This T cell receptor beta chain was observed in a study of blood T cells in healthy people across ages. Primed by a sample-barcoded 5' primer and a J-beta primer mix, a second PCR proceeded for 7 to 11 cycles. TCRdb analysed the 5' RACE reads with MiXCR anew, one entry per CDR3 protein. This sample has about 1,400,000 distinct CDR3 sequences, with around 59% found just once. The germline V gene has CDR1 SNHLY and CDR2 FYNNEI. The CDR3 totals 14 residues. Germline trimming cut 6 bases from V and 7 bases from J; bases unmatched to any gene: 12. The sequence was collected from a man aged 18 to 30 in good health. This chain connects TRBV2 to TRBJ2-7, with 7 nucleotides matching TRBD2. The sequencing input was blood. The DNA of the CDR3 is TGTGCCAGCAGGGCTAGCGGCAACAACAATGAGCAGTACTTC. Encoded protein: CASRASGNNNEQYF.